This paragraph covers one T cell receptor (beta chain) sequence. Its antigen is unidentified. This record comes from a study of shared clonotypes between healthy human individuals. Germline CDR1 reads LNHDA; CDR2 reads SQIVND (reference sequence). This CDR3 contains 15 residues. Germline trimming cut 3 bases from V and 7 bases from J; bases unmatched to any gene: 7. Assay execution took place at the deep level. Measured with immunoSEQ multiplex PCR; TCRdb has only the in-frame clones, and not every one. Of 1,500,000 or so clones listed, approximately 98.5% are singletons. Study findings and constraints: Memory subsets generally showed smaller estimated richness than naive subsets did.

All donors were Caucasian adults living in Nashville, Tennessee. Splitting the CD4+ cells yielded a CD45RA+ naive subset and a CD45RA-negative memory subset. The sequencing sample was made of naive CD4+ T cells sorted from blood. This sample's subset: CD45RA+ positively selected. This receptor was taken from a man aged 25-40 years in good health. The rearrangement joins TRBV19 to TRBJ2-2; TRBD2 aligns across 8 bases. The CDR3 sequence: CASSMWERERGELFF. CDR3 nucleotides: TGTGCCAGTAGTATGTGGGAGCGGGAGCGCGGGGAGCTGTTTTTT.